Below, 18 T cell receptor beta chains from the same sample are listed, as sequenced in a study of blood T cell repertoires in COVID-19. Sequencing used immunoSEQ multiplex PCR; TCRdb keeps in-frame clones, though not all of them. The profile shows 85,000 or so clones, 75% to 90% of them singletons. The material sequenced was peripheral blood. These TCRs come from a man between 50 and 59 years old with active or convalescent COVID-19.

In its sample, this clone was seen a few times. The chain combines TRBV12-5 with TRBJ2-7, with D possibly TRBD2 on 7 matching bases. The CDR3 has 18 amino acids. V was clipped by 1 base and J by 3 bases, with 22 bases between them. The germline V gene encodes CDR1 LGHNT and CDR2 FRNRAP. The CDR3 spells CASGLAHQGGAGHYEQYF. The CDR3 nucleotides are TGTGCTAGTGGTTTGGCCCATCAAGGGGGGGCAGGGCACTACGAGCAGTACTTC.

The chain has TRBV18 and TRBJ2-2; TRBD1 matches at 8 bases. Losses at the gene ends were 3 bases for V and 6 bases for J; bases not matched to a gene: 3. The CDR3 has 14 amino acids. Germline V CDR1 and CDR2: KGHSH, LQKENI. CDR3 DNA: TGTGCCAGCTCACCCTCGACAGGGGCCGGGGAGCTGTTTTTT. Protein product: CASSPSTGAGELFF.

The chain combines TRBV29-1 with TRBJ1-2; D is unclear. In germline, CDR1 is SQVTM, CDR2 ANQGSEA. The CDR3 extends over 14 amino acids. V was cut by 4 bases and J by 2 bases, with 14 bases left in between. CDR3 region: CSVVPMRSNYGYTF. CDR3 in DNA: TGCAGCGTTGTGCCCATGCGATCAAACTATGGCTACACCTTC.

The rearrangement joins TRBV6-1 to TRBJ2-7; tentatively, D is TRBD1 (5 bases). V dropped 1 base and J dropped 3 bases, with 13 bases sitting between them. The CDR3 covers 15 residues. Germline-derived CDR1 and CDR2 are MNHNS and SASEGT. The CDR3: CASSEGRAIIYEQYF. CDR3 bases: TGTGCCAGCAGTGAAGGCAGGGCAATCATCTACGAGCAGTACTTC.

This sequence joins TRBV6-5 and TRBJ1-2; 8 nucleotides match TRBD1. V dropped 7 bases and J dropped 7; count of bases not matched to a gene: 11. The CDR3 loop spans 14 amino acids. Germline V gene data show CDR1 as MNHEY and CDR2 as SVGAGI. Here the CDR3 DNA reads TGTGCCAGCACCCAACAGGGCAGGGGGCTTGGCTACACCTTC. Translating gives CASTQQGRGLGYTF.

Only one count was recorded for this clone. V and J are TRBV30 and TRBJ1-3; no firm D call. V lost 1 base, J lost 0 bases, and 16 bases lay in between. The V gene's germline CDR1 is GTSNPN and CDR2 SVGIG (reference sequence). This CDR3 has 17 residues. The CDR3 reads CAWSDARVRFSGNTIYF. The CDR3 DNA reads as TGTGCCTGGAGTGACGCTAGAGTGAGGTTCTCTGGAAACACCATATATTTT.

This clone has just a few counts. The gene calls are TRBV10-3 and TRBJ2-1; 11 bases are a match to TRBD2. The junction had 4 bases not matched to a gene; V was cut back by 6 bases and J by 0 bases. Germline V gene lookup returns CDR1 ENHRY and CDR2 SYGVKD. There are 16 residues in the CDR3. CDR3 region: CAISTGTSGSYNEQFF. The CDR3 nucleotides read TGTGCCATCAGCACCGGGACTAGCGGCTCCTACAATGAGCAGTTCTTC.

The rearrangement joins TRBV28 to TRBJ1-1; 7 nucleotides match TRBD1. CDR3 length: 14 residues. CDR1 and CDR2 from the germline V gene are MDHEN and SYDVKM. The J segment lost 0 bases and the V segment lost 7 bases, leaving 5 bases of the junction unmatched. The CDR3 sequence: CASTQGGMNTEAFF. CDR3 DNA: TGTGCCAGCACCCAAGGGGGCATGAACACTGAAGCTTTCTTT.

J is TRBJ2-2 and V is TRBV28; 13 bases map to TRBD2. The CDR3 spans 17 residues. Per germline, CDR1 MDHEN and CDR2 SYDVKM. The ends lost 6 bases at V and 1 base at J; junction bases unmatched: 5. The CDR3 here is CASSLRTSGRNTGELFF. In DNA form, the CDR3 reads TGTGCCAGCAGCCTTCGGACTAGCGGGAGGAACACCGGGGAGCTGTTTTTT.

The gene calls are TRBV11-2 and TRBJ2-7; D not certain. The CDR3 sequence is 13 residues long. Germline assignment: CDR1 SGHAT and CDR2 FQNNGV. V was cut by 1 base and J by 4 bases, with 8 bases left in between. As DNA, the CDR3 is TGTGCCAGCAGCTTAGTTGCGGCATACGAGCAGTACTTC. Translating gives CASSLVAAYEQYF.

This clone was observed a few times. As DNA, the CDR3 is TGTGCCAGCAGTTACGCCAGGGACAGTCCCGGAGCTTTCTTT. It is translated as CASSYARDSPGAFF. The chain couples TRBV6-5 to TRBJ1-1, with 7 positions matching TRBD1. This CDR3 contains 14 residues. V trimming: 2 bases; J trimming: 10 bases; junction bases outside the gene matches: 10. Germline-derived CDR1 and CDR2 are MNHEY and SVGAGI.

V usage is TRBV28 and J usage is TRBJ1-5; 7 nucleotides line up with TRBD1. This CDR3 is 12 amino acids long. CDR1 is MDHEN, CDR2 SYDVKM, per germline. V trimming: 10 bases; J trimming: 3 bases; junction bases outside the gene matches: 3. The CDR3 region is CAIDRANQPQHF. The DNA of the CDR3 is TGTGCCATAGACAGGGCCAATCAGCCCCAGCATTTT.

This clone has a handful of counts. The chain uses TRBV19 and TRBJ1-2, with 9 bases matching TRBD1. The trim removed 10 bases at V and 8 bases at J, leaving 14 bases unmatched. This CDR3 comprises 14 residues. Germline-derived CDR1 and CDR2 are LNHDA and SQIVND (reference sequence). The CDR3, as DNA: TGTGCCATTCCAACCCCGGGACAGGGTTTCGGCTACACCTTC. Encoded protein: CAIPTPGQGFGYTF. The entire variable domain, with the rest obtained from reference TRBV19 and TRBJ1-2, is as follows: DGGITQSPKYLFRKEGQNVTLSCEQNLNHDAMYWYRQDPGQGLRLIYYSQIVNDFQKGDIAEGYSVSREKKESFPLTVTSAQKNPTAFYLCAIPTPGQGFGYTFGSGTRLTVV.

V is TRBV7-2 and J is TRBJ2-7; 11 nucleotides line up with TRBD2. In germline, CDR1 is SGHTA, CDR2 FQGNSA. CDR3 length equals 16 residues. The V gene end was trimmed by 5 bases and the J gene end by 4 bases; junction bases not matched to a gene: 10. The CDR3 region is CASSLTLAGGRYEQYF. CDR3 in DNA: TGTGCCAGCAGCCTTACGTTAGCGGGAGGGCGGTACGAGCAGTACTTC.

The genes are TRBV19 and TRBJ2-5; a possible D gene is TRBD1 (6 bases). The CDR3 runs to 13 residues. Germline loops: CDR1 LNHDA, CDR2 SQIVND (reference sequence). V was trimmed by 6 bases and J by 3 bases, leaving 11 bases between them. The CDR3 sequence is CASSWGREETQYF. As DNA, the CDR3 is TGTGCCAGTAGCTGGGGGCGCGAAGAGACCCAGTACTTC.

The chain carries TRBV2 and TRBJ1-6; 7 bases line up with TRBD1. V lost 3 bases, J lost 5 bases, and 7 bases stayed unmatched. The CDR3 runs 16 residues. In germline, CDR1 is SNHLY, CDR2 FYNNEI. The CDR3 spells CASSENKGQNNSPLHF. The CDR3 DNA sequence: TGTGCCAGCAGTGAGAATAAGGGACAGAATAATTCACCCCTCCACTTT.

This clone has a single count. The rearrangement joins TRBV14 to TRBJ2-6; possible D gene TRBD1, 6 bases. The CDR3 contains 16 residues. Germline lookup yields CDR1 SGHDN and CDR2 FVKESK. The V gene lost 4 bases and the J gene lost 0 bases, with 10 bases spanning the gap. CDR3 sequence: CASSPGHYSGANVLTF. In nucleotides, the CDR3 is TGTGCCAGCAGCCCGGGACATTACTCTGGGGCCAACGTCCTGACTTTC.

The chain is built from TRBV5-1 and TRBJ1-1; no reliable D call. Trimming took off 0 bases at V and 4 bases at J, with 13 bases between the two ends. The CDR3 spans 15 residues. Germline V lookup: CDR1 SGHRS, CDR2 YFSETQ. Here the CDR3 DNA reads TGCGCCAGCAGCTTGGATATCAGGCGGGGCACTGAAGCTTTCTTT. Amino acid sequence: CASSLDIRRGTEAFF.